The clone carrying this T cell receptor beta chain has a handful of counts. Its antigen is currently unknown. Germline lookup yields CDR1 SNHLY and CDR2 FYNNEI. The CDR3 has 15 residues. The junction had 10 bases not matched to a gene; V was cut back by 8 bases and J by 2 bases. This entry belongs to a study of beta chain features in type 1 diabetes. Findings and caveats of the study: Type 1 diabetes patients showed a moderate but significant shortening of TCRB CDR3s in all four CD4+ subsets.

Expressed TCRB transcripts were sequenced, since all the RNA that had been isolated was reverse transcribed. Using immunoSEQ multiplex PCR, the repertoire was profiled, and TCRdb retains in-frame clones only, with some absent. The data show around 250,000 clones, roughly an eighth seen once. This clonotype was sampled from a man in his thirties or forties with type 1 diabetes. The sequenced sample consisted of naive CD4+ T cells from blood. The chain recombines TRBV2 with TRBJ2-3; 7 bases are a match to TRBD2. Here the CDR3 DNA reads TGTGCCAGCGCGCAAGGCGGGAGCCTCACAGATACGCAGTATTTT. Translated: CASAQGGSLTDTQYF.